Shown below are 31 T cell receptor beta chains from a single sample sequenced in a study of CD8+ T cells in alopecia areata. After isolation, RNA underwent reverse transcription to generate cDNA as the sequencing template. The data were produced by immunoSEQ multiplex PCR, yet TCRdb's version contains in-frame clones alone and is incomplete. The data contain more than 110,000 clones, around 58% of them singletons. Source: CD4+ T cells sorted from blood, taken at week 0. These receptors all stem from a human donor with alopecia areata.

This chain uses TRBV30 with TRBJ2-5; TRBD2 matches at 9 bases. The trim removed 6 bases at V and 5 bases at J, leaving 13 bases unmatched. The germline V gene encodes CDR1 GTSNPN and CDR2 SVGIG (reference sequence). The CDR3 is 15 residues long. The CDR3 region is CACTGRAGGWETQYF. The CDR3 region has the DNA TGTGCCTGTACCGGACGAGCGGGGGGTTGGGAGACCCAGTACTTC. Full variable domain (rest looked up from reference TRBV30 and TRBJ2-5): SQTIHQWPATLVQPVGSPLSLECTVEGTSNPNLYWYRQAAGRGLQLLFYSVGIGQISSEVPQNLSASRPQDRQFILSSKKLLLSDSGFYLCACTGRAGGWETQYFGPGTRLLVL.

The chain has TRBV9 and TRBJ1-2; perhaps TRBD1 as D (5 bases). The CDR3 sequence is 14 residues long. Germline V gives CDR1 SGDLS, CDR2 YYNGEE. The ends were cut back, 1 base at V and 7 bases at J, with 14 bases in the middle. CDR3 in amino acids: CASSVQRQGAGYTF. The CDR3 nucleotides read TGTGCCAGCAGCGTACAACGGCAGGGTGCTGGCTACACCTTC.

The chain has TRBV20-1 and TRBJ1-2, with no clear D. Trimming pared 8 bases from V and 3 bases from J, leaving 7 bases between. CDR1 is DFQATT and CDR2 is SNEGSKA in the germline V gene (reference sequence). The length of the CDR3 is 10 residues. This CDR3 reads CSQYDYGYTF. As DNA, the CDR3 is TGCAGTCAGTATGACTATGGCTACACCTTC.

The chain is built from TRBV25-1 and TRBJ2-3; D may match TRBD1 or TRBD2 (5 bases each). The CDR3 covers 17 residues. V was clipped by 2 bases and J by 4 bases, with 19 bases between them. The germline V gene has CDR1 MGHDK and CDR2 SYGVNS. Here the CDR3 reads CASSEHGRVGDADTQYF. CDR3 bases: TGTGCCAGCAGTGAACACGGTAGGGTTGGGGACGCAGATACGCAGTATTTT.

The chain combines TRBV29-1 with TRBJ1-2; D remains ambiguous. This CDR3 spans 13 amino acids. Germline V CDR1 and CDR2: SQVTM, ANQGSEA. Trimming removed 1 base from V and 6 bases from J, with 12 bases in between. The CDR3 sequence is CSVEASARDGYTF. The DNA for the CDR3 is TGCAGCGTTGAAGCGTCAGCTAGAGATGGCTACACCTTC.

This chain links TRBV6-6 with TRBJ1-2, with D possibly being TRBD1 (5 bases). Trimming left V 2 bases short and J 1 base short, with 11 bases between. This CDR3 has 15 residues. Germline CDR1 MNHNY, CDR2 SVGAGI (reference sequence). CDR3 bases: TGTGCCAGCAGTTACGGGACGGGAAGTAACTATGGCTACACCTTC. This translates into CASSYGTGSNYGYTF.

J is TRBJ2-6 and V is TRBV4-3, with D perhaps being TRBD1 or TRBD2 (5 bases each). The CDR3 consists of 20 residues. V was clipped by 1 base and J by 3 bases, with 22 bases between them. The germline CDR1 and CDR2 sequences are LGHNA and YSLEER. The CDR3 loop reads CASSQASLGRVGLGANVLTF. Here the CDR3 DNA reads TGCGCCAGCAGCCAAGCTAGCCTCGGCAGGGTGGGTCTTGGGGCCAACGTCCTGACTTTC.

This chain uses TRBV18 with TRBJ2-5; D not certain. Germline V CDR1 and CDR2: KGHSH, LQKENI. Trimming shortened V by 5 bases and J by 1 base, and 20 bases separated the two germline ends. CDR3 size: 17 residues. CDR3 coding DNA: TGTGCCAGCTCAACATCGAATCGAGGTGGCGCCCAAGAGACCCAGTACTTC. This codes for CASSTSNRGGAQETQYF.

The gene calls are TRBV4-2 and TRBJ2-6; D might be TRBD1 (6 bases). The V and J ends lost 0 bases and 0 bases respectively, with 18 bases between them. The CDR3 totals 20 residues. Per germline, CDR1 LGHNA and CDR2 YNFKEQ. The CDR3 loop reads CASSQDSFQGHFSGANVLTF. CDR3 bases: TGTGCCAGCAGCCAAGATTCTTTCCAGGGGCACTTCTCTGGGGCCAACGTCCTGACTTTC.

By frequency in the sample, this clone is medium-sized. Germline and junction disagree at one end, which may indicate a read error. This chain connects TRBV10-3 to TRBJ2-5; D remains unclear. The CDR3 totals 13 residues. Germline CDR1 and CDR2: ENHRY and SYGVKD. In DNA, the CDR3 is TGTGCCAGCAGTTTCAGGAGAGAAGAGACCCAGTACTTC. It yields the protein CASSFRREETQYF.

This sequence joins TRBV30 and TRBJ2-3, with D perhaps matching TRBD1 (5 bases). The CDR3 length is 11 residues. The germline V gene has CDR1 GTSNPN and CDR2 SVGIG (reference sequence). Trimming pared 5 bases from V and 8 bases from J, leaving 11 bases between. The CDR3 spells CAWGAPGTQYF. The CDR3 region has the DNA TGTGCCTGGGGGGCCCCGGGTACGCAGTATTTT.

CDR3 coding DNA: TGTGCCAGCAGCATACGGTCAAGGGGTAATTCACCCCTCCACTTT. Translating gives CASSIRSRGNSPLHF. The chain links TRBV5-6 to TRBJ1-6, with D possibly matching TRBD1 (5 bases). The germline V gene encodes CDR1 SGHDT and CDR2 YYEEEE. The V end lost 4 bases, the J end lost 6 bases, and 14 bases lay between the germline ends. CDR3 length: 15 amino acids.

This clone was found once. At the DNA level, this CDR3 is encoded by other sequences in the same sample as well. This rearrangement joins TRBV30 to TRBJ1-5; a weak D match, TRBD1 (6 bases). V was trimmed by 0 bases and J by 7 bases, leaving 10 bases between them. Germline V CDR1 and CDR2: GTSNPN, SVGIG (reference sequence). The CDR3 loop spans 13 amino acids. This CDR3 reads CAWSVGGGQPQHF. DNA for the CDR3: TGTGCCTGGAGTGTAGGGGGAGGACAGCCCCAGCATTTT.

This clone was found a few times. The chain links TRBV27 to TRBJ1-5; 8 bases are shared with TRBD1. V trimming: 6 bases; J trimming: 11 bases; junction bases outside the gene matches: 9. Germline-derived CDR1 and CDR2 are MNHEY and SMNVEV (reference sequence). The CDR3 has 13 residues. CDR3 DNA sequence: TGTGCCAGCAGGGGGACAGGCTTATCGGCCCAGCATTTT. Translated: CASRGTGLSAQHF.

CDR3 sequence: CASSQRLGLAGGSSYNEQFF. The CDR3, as DNA: TGTGCCAGCAGCCAGCGATTGGGACTAGCGGGGGGGAGCTCCTACAATGAGCAGTTCTTC. V usage is TRBV14 and J usage is TRBJ2-1; 16 nucleotides line up with TRBD2. CDR3 length: 20 amino acids. The ends lost 3 bases at V and 0 bases at J; junction bases unmatched: 8. Germline lookup yields CDR1 SGHDN and CDR2 FVKESK.

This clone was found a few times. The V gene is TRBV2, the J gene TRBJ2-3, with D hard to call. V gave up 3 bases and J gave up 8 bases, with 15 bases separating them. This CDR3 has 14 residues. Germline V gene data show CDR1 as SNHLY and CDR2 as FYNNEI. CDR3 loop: CASSESVSISTQYF. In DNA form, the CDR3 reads TGTGCCAGCAGTGAGAGTGTTAGTATTAGTACGCAGTATTTT.

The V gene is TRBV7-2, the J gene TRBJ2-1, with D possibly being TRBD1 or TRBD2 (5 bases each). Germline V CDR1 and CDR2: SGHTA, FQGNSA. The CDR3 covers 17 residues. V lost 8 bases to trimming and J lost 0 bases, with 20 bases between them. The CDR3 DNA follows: TGTGCCAGCCGCAGGCGTGGGGGTGAATCCTCCTACAATGAGCAGTTCTTC. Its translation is CASRRRGGESSYNEQFF.

The CDR3 protein is CAWSATGVTEAFF. In DNA, the CDR3 is TGTGCCTGGAGTGCCACAGGGGTAACTGAAGCTTTCTTT. The chain carries TRBV30 and TRBJ1-1, with 7 bases lining up with TRBD1. With 1 base clipped from V and 5 bases from J, the junction kept 4 bases outside the gene matches. Germline V CDR1 and CDR2: GTSNPN, SVGIG (reference sequence). This CDR3 spans 13 amino acids.

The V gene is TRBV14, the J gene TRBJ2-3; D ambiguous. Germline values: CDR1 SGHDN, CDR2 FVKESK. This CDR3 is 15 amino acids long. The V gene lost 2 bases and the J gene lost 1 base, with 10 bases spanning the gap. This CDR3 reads CASSQQLSRTDTQYF. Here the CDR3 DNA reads TGTGCCAGCAGCCAACAACTCTCCCGCACAGATACGCAGTATTTT.

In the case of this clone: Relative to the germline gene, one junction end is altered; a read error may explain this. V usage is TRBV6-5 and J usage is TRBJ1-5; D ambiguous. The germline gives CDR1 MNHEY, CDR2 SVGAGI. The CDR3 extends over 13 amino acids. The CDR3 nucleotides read TGTGCCATCAGTGGAAGCCCCAGGCAGCCCCAGCATTTT. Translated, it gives CAISGSPRQPQHF.

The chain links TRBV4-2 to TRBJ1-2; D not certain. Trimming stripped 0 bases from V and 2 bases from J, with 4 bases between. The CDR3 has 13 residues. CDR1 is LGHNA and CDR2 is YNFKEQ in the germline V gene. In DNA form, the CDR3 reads TGTGCCAGCAGCCAAGATCCCAACTATGGCTACACCTTC. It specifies CASSQDPNYGYTF.

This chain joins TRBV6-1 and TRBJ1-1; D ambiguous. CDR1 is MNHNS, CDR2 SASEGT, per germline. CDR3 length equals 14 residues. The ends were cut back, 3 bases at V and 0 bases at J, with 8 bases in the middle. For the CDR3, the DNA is TGTGCCAGCAGTGATAGGCAGATGAACACTGAAGCTTTCTTT. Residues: CASSDRQMNTEAFF.

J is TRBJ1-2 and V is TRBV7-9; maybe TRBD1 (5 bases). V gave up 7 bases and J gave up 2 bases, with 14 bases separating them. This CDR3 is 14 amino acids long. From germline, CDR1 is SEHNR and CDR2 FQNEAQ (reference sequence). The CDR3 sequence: CASTLGGVNYGYTF. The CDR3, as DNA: TGTGCCAGCACTTTAGGAGGGGTAAACTATGGCTACACCTTC.

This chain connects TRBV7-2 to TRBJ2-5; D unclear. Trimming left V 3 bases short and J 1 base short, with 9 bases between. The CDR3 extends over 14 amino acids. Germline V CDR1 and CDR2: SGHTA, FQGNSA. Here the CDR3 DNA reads TGTGCCAGCAGCTTTTCGAGTGTCCAAGAGACCCAGTACTTC. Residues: CASSFSSVQETQYF.

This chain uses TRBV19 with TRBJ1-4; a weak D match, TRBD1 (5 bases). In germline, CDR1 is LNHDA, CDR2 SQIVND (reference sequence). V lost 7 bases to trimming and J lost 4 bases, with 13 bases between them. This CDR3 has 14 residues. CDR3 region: CASTATALNEKLFF. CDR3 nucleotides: TGTGCCAGTACTGCGACAGCGCTTAATGAAAAACTGTTTTTT.

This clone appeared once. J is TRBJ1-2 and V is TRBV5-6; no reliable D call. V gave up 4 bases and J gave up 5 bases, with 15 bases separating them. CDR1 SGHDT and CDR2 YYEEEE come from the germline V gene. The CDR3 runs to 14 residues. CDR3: CASSLVPTRYGYTF. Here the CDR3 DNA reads TGTGCCAGCAGCCTTGTCCCCACTCGATATGGCTACACCTTC.

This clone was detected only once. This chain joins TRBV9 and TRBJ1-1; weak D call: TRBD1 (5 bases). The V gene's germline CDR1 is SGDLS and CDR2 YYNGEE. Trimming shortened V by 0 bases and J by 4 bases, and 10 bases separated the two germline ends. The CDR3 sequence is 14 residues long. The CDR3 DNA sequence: TGTGCCAGCAGCGTAGGGCCCCAGGGCACTGAAGCTTTCTTT. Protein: CASSVGPQGTEAFF.

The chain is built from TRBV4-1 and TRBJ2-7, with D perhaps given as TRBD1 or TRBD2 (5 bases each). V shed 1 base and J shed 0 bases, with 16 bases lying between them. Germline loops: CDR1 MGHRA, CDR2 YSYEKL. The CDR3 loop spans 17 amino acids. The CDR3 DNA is TGCGCCAGCAGCCAAGGCCGGGACCCGAAGAGCTCCTACGAGCAGTACTTC. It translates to CASSQGRDPKSSYEQYF.

The CDR3 spells CASTGQTQETQYF. The DNA of the CDR3 is TGTGCCAGCACGGGACAGACCCAAGAGACCCAGTACTTC. The chain has TRBV2 and TRBJ2-5; the match to TRBD1 covers 7 bases. This CDR3 is 13 amino acids long. The V gene's germline CDR1 is SNHLY and CDR2 FYNNEI. The ends lost 7 bases at V and 1 base at J; junction bases unmatched: 3.

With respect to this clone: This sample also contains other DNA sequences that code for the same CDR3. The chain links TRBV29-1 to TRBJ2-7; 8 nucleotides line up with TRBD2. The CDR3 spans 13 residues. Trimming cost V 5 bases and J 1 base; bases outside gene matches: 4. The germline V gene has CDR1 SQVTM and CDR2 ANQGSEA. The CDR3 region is CSVQRGLSYEQYF. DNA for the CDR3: TGCAGCGTTCAGCGGGGGCTTTCCTACGAGCAGTACTTC.

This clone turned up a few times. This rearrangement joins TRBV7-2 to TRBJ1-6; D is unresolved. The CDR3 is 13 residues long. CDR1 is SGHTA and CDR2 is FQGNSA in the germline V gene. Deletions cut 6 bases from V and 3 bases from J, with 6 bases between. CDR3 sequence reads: CASRGNYNSPLHF. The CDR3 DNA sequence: TGTGCCAGCAGGGGCAACTATAATTCACCCCTCCACTTT.